The T cell receptor beta chain described here comes from a study of CD8 T cells in Susac syndrome. The multiple sclerosis controls comprised treatment-naive patients whose relapsing-remitting disease was stable or active. After extraction with the RNeasy kit, roughly 0.45 to 1 ug of the RNA was reverse transcribed using random hexamers. Amplification of the TCR beta CDR3 was carried out by immunoSEQ multiplex PCR, which spanned a total of 54 Vbeta and 13 Jbeta segments. TCRdb used MiXCR to reprocess the immunoSEQ multiplex PCR reads, holding one entry per CDR3 protein. Here the sample spans about 130,000 distinct CDR3 sequences, approximately 94% being singletons. V shed 6 bases and J shed 8 bases, with 22 bases lying between them. Germline loops: CDR1 SQVTM, CDR2 ANQGSEA. This CDR3 comprises 14 residues.

Sequenced: CD4+ T cells from PBMCs. The sequence was collected from a human donor with multiple sclerosis. The chain joins TRBV29-1 to TRBJ1-2, with no clear D. This chain's CDR3 is CSVAKGHRTGGYTF. The CDR3, as DNA: TGCAGCGTGGCCAAGGGTCACCGGACTGGAGGCTACACCTTC.